These T cell receptor beta chains were read from a single sample in a study of CD8 T cells in ankylosing spondylitis. TCRdb re-derived calls from the 5' RACE reads in MiXCR, one entry per CDR3 protein. The data show 150,000 or so distinct CDR3 sequences, roughly 10% seen once. Material for sequencing was blood, either unsorted or a sorted T cell fraction (not recorded which). The source of these receptors is a male donor with ankylosing spondylitis or in good health (not recorded which). Both conserved end residues are part of each CDR3. The D gene is left open where the match is weak. Clone sizes are given selectively: once, few, many, or a class where the clone is expanded.

TRBV9	NA	TRBJ2-7	few	TGTGCCAGCAGCGTCCAACTAGCATCCTACGAGCAGTACTTC	CASSVQLASYEQYF
TRBV7-9	NA	TRBJ2-5	many	TGTGCCAGCTCTCCGGGACAAGAGACCCAGTACTTC	CASSPGQETQYF
TRBV20-1	TRBD2	TRBJ2-5	NA	TGCAGTGCACCGACTAGCGGGGTGATAGAGACCCAGTACTTC	CSAPTSGVIETQYF
TRBV2	TRBD1	TRBJ2-3	many	TGTGCCAGCAGCGATGTTCACAGGGGGCGAGACACAGATACGCAGTATTTT	CASSDVHRGRDTDTQYF
TRBV12-3/TRBV12-4	TRBD1	TRBJ1-5	many	TGTGCCAGCAGTTTAGGGGACAGGGGCCGCCATCCCCAGCATTTT	CASSLGDRGRHPQHF
TRBV5-1	TRBD1	TRBJ2-7	many	TGCGCCAGCAGCTCGGGACAGGGCTTATACGAGCAGTACTTC	CASSSGQGLYEQYF
TRBV10-3	TRBD1	TRBJ1-1	NA	TGTGCCATCAGCCCCTACAGGGGGCGCGGGTTGAACACTGAAGCTTTCTTT	CAISPYRGRGLNTEAFF
TRBV11-2	NA	TRBJ1-6	few	TGTGCCAGCAGCCACAGGGTAACCTATAATTCACCCCTCCACTTT	CASSHRVTYNSPLHF
TRBV12-3/TRBV12-4	NA	TRBJ2-1	many	TGTGCCAGCAGGGCTTACAATGAGCAGTTCTTC	CASRAYNEQFF
TRBV7-2	TRBD2	TRBJ2-1	NA	TGTGCCAGCAGCTCCACTTTAGCGGGGGGGCAAAGTGAGCAGTTCTTC	CASSSTLAGGQSEQFF
TRBV5-1	TRBD1	TRBJ1-1	NA	TGCGCCAGCAGCCCGGACAGGCCGGGCACTGAAGCTTTCTTT	CASSPDRPGTEAFF
TRBV19	NA	TRBJ2-2	many	TGTGCCAGTAGTATTTATGCGAACACCGGGGAGCTGTTTTTT	CASSIYANTGELFF
TRBV6-1	NA	TRBJ1-5	many	TGTGCCACCGAGGTAGTATCAAATCAGCCCCAGCATTTT	CATEVVSNQPQHF
TRBV28	NA	TRBJ1-2	many	TGTGCCAGCAGAGGGACTGCGATTTTTGGCTACACCTTC	CASRGTAIFGYTF
TRBV5-1	NA	TRBJ2-7	many	TGCGCCAGCAGCTGGGGGTCTAGCTCCTACGAGCAGTACTTC	CASSWGSSSYEQYF
TRBV5-1	NA	TRBJ1-2	many	TGCGCCAGAAAGGGGGGATCGGAAGGCTACACCTTC	CARKGGSEGYTF
TRBV4-3	NA	TRBJ1-4	many	TGCGCCAGCAGCCAAGAGTGGGGCAGGGCGAGTAATGAAAAACTGTTTTTT	CASSQEWGRASNEKLFF
TRBV20-1	TRBD2	TRBJ2-4	few	TGCAGTGCTAGAGATCAACGTGCTAGCGGAGGACTCCTAGCCAAAAACATTCAGTACTTC	CSARDQRASGGLLAKNIQYF
TRBV20-1	TRBD2	TRBJ2-3	many	TGCAGTGCTAGTGGGGGACTAGCGGGGGGGCAAGATACGCAGTATTTT	CSASGGLAGGQDTQYF
TRBV29-1	NA	TRBJ2-4	many	TGCAGCGTTGAAGGGGATGGAGCCAAAAACATTCAGTACTTC	CSVEGDGAKNIQYF
TRBV7-8	NA	TRBJ2-5	NA	TGTGCCAGCAGCGGGAGACAAATCCAAGGGACCCAGTACTTC	CASSGRQIQGTQYF
TRBV6-1	NA	TRBJ1-6	few	TGTGCCAGCAGTGAAAGGGTGGCGACTTCACCCCTCCACTTT	CASSERVATSPLHF
TRBV6-5	NA	TRBJ2-3	many	TGTGCCAGCAGTCACACGAGCGGACCTGGGACAGATACGCAGTATTTT	CASSHTSGPGTDTQYF
TRBV27	NA	TRBJ2-7	many	TGTGCCAGCAGTTTACGTGGGAGCACGCCCTACGAGCAGTACTTC	CASSLRGSTPYEQYF
TRBV4-3	NA	TRBJ1-2	NA	TGCGCCAGCAGCCAAGATCGGAGTAGCTATGGCTACACCTTC	CASSQDRSSYGYTF
TRBV20-1	NA	TRBJ2-5	many	TGCAGTGCCGGGACAAAGCAAGAGACCCAGTACTTC	CSAGTKQETQYF
TRBV20-1	TRBD1	TRBJ1-5	NA	TGCAGTGCCAGGGACAGGGAAGATCAGCCCCAGCATTTT	CSARDREDQPQHF
TRBV7-6	TRBD2	TRBJ2-1	many	TGTGCCAGCAGCCAACAAAGCGGGAGGAATGAGCAGTTCTTC	CASSQQSGRNEQFF
TRBV5-1	TRBD2	TRBJ2-7	many	TGCGCCAGCAGCTTGGAACTAGCGGGAAACTACGAGCAGTACTTC	CASSLELAGNYEQYF
TRBV2	TRBD2	TRBJ2-3	few	TGTGCCAGCAGGGCCAGGAGCGGGGGCACTAATACGCAGTATTTT	CASRARSGGTNTQYF
TRBV3-1	TRBD2	TRBJ2-1	many	TGTGCCAGCAGCCACCCGACTAGCGGGGGCCCCCCGGAGCAGTTCTTC	CASSHPTSGGPPEQFF
TRBV28	NA	TRBJ1-2	many	TGTGCCAGCAGTCCATCCTCTGGCTACACCTTC	CASSPSSGYTF
TRBV7-2	NA	TRBJ2-7	many	TGTGCCAGCAGCTTAGCCAGGCTACAGGGCGAGCAGTACTTC	CASSLARLQGEQYF
TRBV2	NA	TRBJ1-1	NA	TGTGCCAGCACGGTTTTCACTGAAGCTTTCTTT	CASTVFTEAFF
TRBV7-2	NA	TRBJ2-3	few	TGTGCCAGCACACCTAGTAGGTCGTCCGATACGCAGTATTTT	CASTPSRSSDTQYF
TRBV14	NA	TRBJ2-5	NA	TGTGCCAGCAGCCAAGATAGACAGAAAGAGACCCAGTACTTC	CASSQDRQKETQYF
TRBV7-2	NA	TRBJ2-3	few	TGTGCCAGCAGTCAAACACCTAGGGCAGGGATGTATTTT	CASSQTPRAGMYF
TRBV5-1	NA	TRBJ2-5	many	TGCGCCAGCAGCTTGGATAAGGGGATCGAGGAGACCCAGTACTTC	CASSLDKGIEETQYF
TRBV5-6	NA	TRBJ2-7	many	TGTGCCAGCAGTTTTCTTACGGGGGACTACGAGCAGTACTTC	CASSFLTGDYEQYF
TRBV3-1	NA	TRBJ1-2	NA	TGTGCCAGCAGCCAAGATCCCCGGGCAGTAGGTTACTATGGCTACACCTTC	CASSQDPRAVGYYGYTF
TRBV10-3	NA	TRBJ2-2	NA	TGTGCCATCAGTGACCCTACGATATTGAACACCGGGGAGCTGTTTTTT	CAISDPTILNTGELFF
TRBV7-9	NA	TRBJ2-2	NA	TGTGCCAGCAGCTTCCGACAGGCCTTCGGCACCGGGGAGCTGTTTTTT	CASSFRQAFGTGELFF
TRBV20-1	NA	TRBJ1-5	few	TGCAGTGCTAGTCTACAGGGAAATAGCAATCAGCCCCAGCATTTT	CSASLQGNSNQPQHF
TRBV5-1	TRBD2	TRBJ2-2	few	TGCGCCAGCAGCTTCTTGGCGGGGGGGAAAAGCACCGGGGAGCTGTTTTTT	CASSFLAGGKSTGELFF
TRBV7-9	TRBD2	TRBJ2-3	few	TGTGCCAGCAGCTTAGGGGGAGGGGTTATCACAGATACGCAGTATTTT	CASSLGGGVITDTQYF
TRBV12-3/TRBV12-4	TRBD1	TRBJ2-1	many	TGTGCCAGCAGGTGGACAGGGGGTGTCCATGAGCAGTTCTTC	CASRWTGGVHEQFF
TRBV2	TRBD2	TRBJ2-3	NA	TGTGCCAGCAGTTTAGGTGGGCTAGCGGGGGGGCACGGCACAGATACGCAGTATTTT	CASSLGGLAGGHGTDTQYF
TRBV10-3	NA	TRBJ2-6	few	TGTGCCATCAGTGGCGTTGGGAGAGGGGCAGGGGCCAACGTCCTGACTTTC	CAISGVGRGAGANVLTF
TRBV12-3/TRBV12-4	TRBD1	TRBJ1-2	many	TGTGCCAGCAGCGGGACAGGGCTCAACCTAAAGGGCTACACCTTC	CASSGTGLNLKGYTF